Listed below are T cell receptor beta chains from one sample, sequenced in a study of vaccination and CD4 T cells after COVID-19. In TCRdb, the PCR reads were re-called with MiXCR into one record per CDR3 protein. The sample consists of fewer than 2,500 distinct CDR3 sequences, about a fifth of them appearing once. The antigens these receptors bind are not known. Sequenced input: CD4+ T cells from blood, cultured in vitro. The source is a human donor in good health. CDR3s include the opening cysteine and the closing phenylalanine or tryptophan. D genes are given only for firm matches. Size tells how often a clone was seen (once, few, many) or the class of an expanded clone, and some rows leave it out.

d_call | clone_size | j_call | v_call | cdr3_length | cdr3_nt | cdr3_aa
. | . | TRBJ2-2 | TRBV6-2/TRBV6-3 | 16 | TGTGCCAGCAGTTACTTCCCCCAACGACCGACCGGGGAGCTGTTTTTT | CASSYFPQRPTGELFF
TRBD1 | . | TRBJ1-1 | TRBV5-1 | 15 | TGCGCCAGCAGGTCTCAGGGGGGCCTGAACACTGAAGCTTTCTTT | CASRSQGGLNTEAFF
. | large | TRBJ2-5 | TRBV7-3 | 12 | TGTGCCAGCAGCTTAGATCCAGGGACCCAGTACTTC | CASSLDPGTQYF
TRBD1 | . | TRBJ2-5 | TRBV28 | 15 | TGTGCCAGCAGTGTAAGGGGGCGCGTACAAGAGACCCAGTACTTC | CASSVRGRVQETQYF
TRBD2 | . | TRBJ2-7 | TRBV29-1 | 14 | TGCAGCATTCGGGATCGGGAGGAACCCTACGAGCAGTACTTC | CSIRDREEPYEQYF
TRBD2 | . | TRBJ2-1 | TRBV18 | 15 | TGTGCCAGCTCACCGGGAGGGCCCCGACTAAATGAGCAGTTCTTC | CASSPGGPRLNEQFF
. | few | TRBJ2-5 | TRBV30 | 13 | TGTGCCTGGAGTGTGGACAGTCAAGAGACCCAGTACTTC | CAWSVDSQETQYF
. | . | TRBJ2-7 | TRBV18 | 14 | TGTGCCAGCTCACCAGCCAGACCCCCCTACGAGCAGTACTTC | CASSPARPPYEQYF
. | few | TRBJ1-5 | TRBV7-2 | 17 | TGTGCCAGCAGCTTCCGAGGGGCGGAAACTGGGAATCAGCCCCAGCATTTT | CASSFRGAETGNQPQHF
. | . | TRBJ1-2 | TRBV19 | 20 | TGTGCCACCTCCGCCCGTGTTCGCTCCACCCCAGTTTCTTTTAACTATGGCTACACCTTC | CATSARVRSTPVSFNYGYTF